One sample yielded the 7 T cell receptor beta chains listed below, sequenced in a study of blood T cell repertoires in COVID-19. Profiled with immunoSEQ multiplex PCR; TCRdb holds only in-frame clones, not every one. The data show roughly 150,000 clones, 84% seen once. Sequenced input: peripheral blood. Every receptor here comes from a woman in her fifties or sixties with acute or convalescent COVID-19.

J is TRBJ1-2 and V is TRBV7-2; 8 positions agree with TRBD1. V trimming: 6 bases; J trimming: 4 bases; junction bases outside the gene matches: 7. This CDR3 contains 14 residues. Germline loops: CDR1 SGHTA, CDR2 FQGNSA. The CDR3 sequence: CASRKSDRGYGYTF. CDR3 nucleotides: TGTGCCAGCAGGAAAAGCGACAGGGGCTATGGCTACACCTTC.

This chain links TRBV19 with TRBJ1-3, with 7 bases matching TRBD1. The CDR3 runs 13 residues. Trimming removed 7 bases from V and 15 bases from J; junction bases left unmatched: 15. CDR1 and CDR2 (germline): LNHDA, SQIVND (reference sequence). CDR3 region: CASTDRPSLPPYF. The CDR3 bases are TGTGCCAGTACGGACAGGCCCAGCCTCCCGCCATATTTT.

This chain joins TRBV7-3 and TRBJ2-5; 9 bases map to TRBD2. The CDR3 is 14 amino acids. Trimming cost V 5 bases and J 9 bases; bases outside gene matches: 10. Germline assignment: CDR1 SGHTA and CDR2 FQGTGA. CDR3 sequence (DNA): TGTGCCAGCAGCCAAGCGGGGGGCGACGCATCCCAGTACTTC. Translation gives CASSQAGGDASQYF.

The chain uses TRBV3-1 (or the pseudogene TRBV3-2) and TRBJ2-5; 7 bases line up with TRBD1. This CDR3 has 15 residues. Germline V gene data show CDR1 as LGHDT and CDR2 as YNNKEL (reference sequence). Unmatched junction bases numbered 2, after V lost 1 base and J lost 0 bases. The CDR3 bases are TGTGCCAGCAGCCAAGTTCAGGGGGACCAAGAGACCCAGTACTTC. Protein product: CASSQVQGDQETQYF.

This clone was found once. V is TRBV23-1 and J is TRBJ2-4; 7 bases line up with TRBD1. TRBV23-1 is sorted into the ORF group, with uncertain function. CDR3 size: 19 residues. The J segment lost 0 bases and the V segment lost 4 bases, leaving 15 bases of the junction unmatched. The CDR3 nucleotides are TGCGCCAGCAGTCGGCTCGGGACAGAGTATTATGTAGCCAAAAACATTCAGTACTTC. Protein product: CASSRLGTEYYVAKNIQYF.

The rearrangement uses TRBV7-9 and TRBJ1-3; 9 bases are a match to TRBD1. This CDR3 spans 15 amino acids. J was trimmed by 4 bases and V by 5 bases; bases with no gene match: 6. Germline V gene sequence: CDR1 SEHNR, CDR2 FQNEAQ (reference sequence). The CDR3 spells CASSAGTGWGNTIYF. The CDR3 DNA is TGTGCCAGCAGCGCCGGGACAGGGTGGGGAAACACCATATATTTT.

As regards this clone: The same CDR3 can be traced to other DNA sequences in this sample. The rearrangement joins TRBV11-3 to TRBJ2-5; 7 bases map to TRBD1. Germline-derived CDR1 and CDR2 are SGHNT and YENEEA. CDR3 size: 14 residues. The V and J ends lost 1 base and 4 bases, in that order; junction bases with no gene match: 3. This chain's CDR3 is CASSLGSGGETQYF. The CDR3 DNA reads TGTGCCAGCAGCTTAGGGTCAGGGGGAGAGACCCAGTACTTC.